The entry below gives a single T cell receptor (beta chain) sequence along with its context. Treatment: preoperative locoregional IRX-2 cytokine immunotherapy. Samples came from a phase Ib trial of preoperative locoregional IRX-2 cytokine immunotherapy. The source of the sample is a study of preoperative IRX-2 immunotherapy in early breast cancer. This CDR3 is built from 17 residues. Trimming took 4 bases from V and 5 from J, leaving 23 bases between them. Germline values: CDR1 SGHNT, CDR2 YENEEA. This table comes from immunoSEQ multiplex PCR, and its TCRdb copy is limited to in-frame clones, with some not included. In the table there are 39,000 or so clones, approximately 80% of which are singletons.

The TCR sequence derives from a human donor with breast cancer. The rearrangement links TRBV11-3 to TRBJ2-5, with D perhaps TRBD1 (8 bases). This specimen was tumor tissue, taken after IRX-2 immunotherapy. CDR3 nucleotides: TGTGCCAGCAGCTCCCTACGGGACAGGCGGGGAGGGGAGACCCAGTACTTC. As protein: CASSSLRDRRGGETQYF.